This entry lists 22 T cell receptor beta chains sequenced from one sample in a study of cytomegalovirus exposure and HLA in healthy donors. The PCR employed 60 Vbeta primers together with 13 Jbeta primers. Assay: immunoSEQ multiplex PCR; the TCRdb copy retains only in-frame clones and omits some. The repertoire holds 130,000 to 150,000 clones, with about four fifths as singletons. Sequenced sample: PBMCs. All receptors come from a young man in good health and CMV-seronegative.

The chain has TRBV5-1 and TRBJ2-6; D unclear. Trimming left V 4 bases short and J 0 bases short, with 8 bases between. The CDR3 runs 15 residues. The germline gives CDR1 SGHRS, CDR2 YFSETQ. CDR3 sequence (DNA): TGCGCCAGCAGCCCACAGAACTCTGGGGCCAACGTCCTGACTTTC. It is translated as CASSPQNSGANVLTF.

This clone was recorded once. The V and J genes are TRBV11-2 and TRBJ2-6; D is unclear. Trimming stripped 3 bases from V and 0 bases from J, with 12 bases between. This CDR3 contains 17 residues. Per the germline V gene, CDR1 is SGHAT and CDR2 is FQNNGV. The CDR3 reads CASSLRKKSSGANVLTF. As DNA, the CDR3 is TGTGCCAGCAGCTTGAGGAAGAAGAGCTCTGGGGCCAACGTCCTGACTTTC.

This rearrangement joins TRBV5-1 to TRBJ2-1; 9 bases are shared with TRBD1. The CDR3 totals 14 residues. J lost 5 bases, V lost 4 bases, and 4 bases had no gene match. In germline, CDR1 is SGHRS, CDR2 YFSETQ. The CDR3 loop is CASSPRTGDNEQFF. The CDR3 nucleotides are TGCGCCAGCAGCCCCAGGACAGGGGACAATGAGCAGTTCTTC.

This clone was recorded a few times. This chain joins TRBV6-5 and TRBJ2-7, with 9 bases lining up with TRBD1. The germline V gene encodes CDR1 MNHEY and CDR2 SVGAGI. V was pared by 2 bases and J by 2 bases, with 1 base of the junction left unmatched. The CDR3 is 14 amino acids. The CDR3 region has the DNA TGTGCCAGCAGTTACGGGACAGGGACCTACGAGCAGTACTTC. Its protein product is CASSYGTGTYEQYF.

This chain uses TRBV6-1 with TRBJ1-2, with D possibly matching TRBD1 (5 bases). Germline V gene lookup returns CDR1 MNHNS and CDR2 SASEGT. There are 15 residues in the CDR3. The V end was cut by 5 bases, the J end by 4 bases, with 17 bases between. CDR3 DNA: TGTGCCAGCAGTTGGCTCAGGGCGGAGAGCTATGGCTACACCTTC. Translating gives CASSWLRAESYGYTF.

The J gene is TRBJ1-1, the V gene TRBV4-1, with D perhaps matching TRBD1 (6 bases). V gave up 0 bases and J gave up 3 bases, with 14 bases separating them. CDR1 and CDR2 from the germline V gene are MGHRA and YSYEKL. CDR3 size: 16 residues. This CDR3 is CASSQEVTGIHTEAFF. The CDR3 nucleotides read TGCGCCAGCAGCCAAGAGGTCACAGGGATTCACACTGAAGCTTTCTTT.

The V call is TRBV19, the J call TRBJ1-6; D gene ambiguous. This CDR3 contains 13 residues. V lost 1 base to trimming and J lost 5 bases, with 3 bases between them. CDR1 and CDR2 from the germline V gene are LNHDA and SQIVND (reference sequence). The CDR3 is CASSIGNNSPLHF. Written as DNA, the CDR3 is TGTGCCAGTAGTATAGGTAATAATTCACCCCTCCACTTT.

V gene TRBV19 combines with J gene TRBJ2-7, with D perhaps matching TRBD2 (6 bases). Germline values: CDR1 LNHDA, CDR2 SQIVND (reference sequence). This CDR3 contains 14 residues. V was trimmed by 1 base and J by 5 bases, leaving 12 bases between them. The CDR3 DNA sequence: TGTGCCAGTAGTATAGGAGGAGGGGCTCACGAGCAGTACTTC. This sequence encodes CASSIGGGAHEQYF.

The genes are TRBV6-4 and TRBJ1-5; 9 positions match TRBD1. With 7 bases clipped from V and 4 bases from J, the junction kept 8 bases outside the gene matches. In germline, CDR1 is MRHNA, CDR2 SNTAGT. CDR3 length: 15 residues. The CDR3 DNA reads TGTGCCAGCAAGCGGACAGGGGACGCTAATCAGCCCCAGCATTTT. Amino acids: CASKRTGDANQPQHF.

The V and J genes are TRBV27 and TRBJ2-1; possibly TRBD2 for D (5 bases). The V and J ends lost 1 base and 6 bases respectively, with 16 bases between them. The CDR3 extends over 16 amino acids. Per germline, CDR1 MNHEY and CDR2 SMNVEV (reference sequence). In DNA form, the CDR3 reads TGTGCCAGCAGTTTATGGGAGCCGGGGATGCTCAATGAGCAGTTCTTC. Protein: CASSLWEPGMLNEQFF.

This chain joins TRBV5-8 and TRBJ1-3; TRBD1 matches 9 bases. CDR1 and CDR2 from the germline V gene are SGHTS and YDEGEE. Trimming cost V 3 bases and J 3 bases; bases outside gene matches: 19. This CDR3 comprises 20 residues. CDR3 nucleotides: TGTGCCAGCAGCTATTACGCCGGGACAGGGTGGTCGTCTCGTGGAAACACCATATATTTT. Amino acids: CASSYYAGTGWSSRGNTIYF.

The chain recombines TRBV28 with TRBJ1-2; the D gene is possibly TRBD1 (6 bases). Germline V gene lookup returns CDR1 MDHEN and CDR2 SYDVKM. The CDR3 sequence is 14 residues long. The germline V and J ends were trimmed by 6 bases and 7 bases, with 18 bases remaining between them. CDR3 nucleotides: TGTGCCAGCAGGTCTGGGAACAGGGTCGGTGGCTACACCTTC. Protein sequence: CASRSGNRVGGYTF.

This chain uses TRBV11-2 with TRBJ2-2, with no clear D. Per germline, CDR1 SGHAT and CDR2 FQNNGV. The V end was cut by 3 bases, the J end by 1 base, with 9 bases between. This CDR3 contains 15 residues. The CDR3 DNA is TGTGCCAGCAGCTTGGGCATCCGGAACACCGGGGAGCTGTTTTTT. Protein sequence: CASSLGIRNTGELFF.

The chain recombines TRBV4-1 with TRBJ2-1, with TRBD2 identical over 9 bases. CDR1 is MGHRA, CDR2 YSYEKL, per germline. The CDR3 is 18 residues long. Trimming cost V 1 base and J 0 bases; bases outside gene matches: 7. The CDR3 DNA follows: TGCGCCAGCAGCCAAGCATGGAATAGCGGGGGCTCCTACAATGAGCAGTTCTTC. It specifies CASSQAWNSGGSYNEQFF.

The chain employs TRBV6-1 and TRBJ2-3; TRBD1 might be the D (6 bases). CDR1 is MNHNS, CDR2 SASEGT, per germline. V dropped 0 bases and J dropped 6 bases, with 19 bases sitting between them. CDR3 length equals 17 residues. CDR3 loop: CASSEAPSITRGDTQYF. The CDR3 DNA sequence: TGTGCCAGCAGTGAAGCGCCCAGTATCACAAGGGGGGATACGCAGTATTTT.

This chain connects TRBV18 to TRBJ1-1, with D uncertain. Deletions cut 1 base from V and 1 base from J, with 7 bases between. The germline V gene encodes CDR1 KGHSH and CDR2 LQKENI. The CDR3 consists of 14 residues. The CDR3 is CASSPQSGNTEAFF. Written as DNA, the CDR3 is TGTGCCAGCTCACCACAGTCGGGGAACACTGAAGCTTTCTTT.

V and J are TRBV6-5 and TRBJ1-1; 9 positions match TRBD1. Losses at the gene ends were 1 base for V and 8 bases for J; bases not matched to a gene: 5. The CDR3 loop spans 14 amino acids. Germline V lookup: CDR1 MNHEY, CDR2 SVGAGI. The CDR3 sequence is CASSYLQGASEAFF. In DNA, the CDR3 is TGTGCCAGCAGTTACTTACAGGGGGCCTCCGAAGCTTTCTTT.

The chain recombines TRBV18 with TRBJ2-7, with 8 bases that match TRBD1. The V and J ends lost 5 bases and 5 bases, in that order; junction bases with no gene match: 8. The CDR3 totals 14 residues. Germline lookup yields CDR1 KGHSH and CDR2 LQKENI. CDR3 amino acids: CASSYGQGHHEQYF. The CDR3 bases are TGTGCCAGCTCATACGGACAGGGCCACCACGAGCAGTACTTC.

The CDR3 is CASSLALGGRIGTGELFF. CDR3 bases: TGTGCCAGCAGCTTGGCCTTGGGGGGGCGTATAGGCACCGGGGAGCTGTTTTTT. The genes are TRBV5-4 and TRBJ2-2; TRBD2 is a possible D gene (7 bases). This CDR3 is built from 18 residues. Germline CDR1 is SGHNT and CDR2 is YYREEE (reference sequence). Trimming stripped 0 bases from V and 4 bases from J, with 19 bases between.

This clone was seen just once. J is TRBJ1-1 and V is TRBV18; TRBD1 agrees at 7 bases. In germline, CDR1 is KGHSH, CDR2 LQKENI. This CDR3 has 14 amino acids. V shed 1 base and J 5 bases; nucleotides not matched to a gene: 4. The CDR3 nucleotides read TGTGCCAGCTCACCACGACAGGGCCGGACTGAAGCTTTCTTT. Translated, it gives CASSPRQGRTEAFF. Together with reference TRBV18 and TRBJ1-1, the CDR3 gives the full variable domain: NAGVMQNPRHLVRRRGQEARLRCSPMKGHSHVYWYRQLPEEGLKFMVYLQKENIIDESGMPKERFSAEFPKEGPSILRIQQVVRGDSAAYFCASSPRQGRTEAFFGQGTRLTVV.

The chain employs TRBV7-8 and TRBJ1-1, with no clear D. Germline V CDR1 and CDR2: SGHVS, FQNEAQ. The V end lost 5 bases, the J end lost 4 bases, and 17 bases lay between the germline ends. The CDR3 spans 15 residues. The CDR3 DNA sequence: TGTGCCAGCAGCCTCAACGGGTGGCTAGGCACTGAAGCTTTCTTT. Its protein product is CASSLNGWLGTEAFF. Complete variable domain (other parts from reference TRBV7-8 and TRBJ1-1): GAGVSQSPRYKVAKRGQDVALRCDPISGHVSLFWYQQALGQGPEFLTYFQNEAQLDKSGLPSDRFFAERPEGSVSTLKIQRTQQEDSAVYLCASSLNGWLGTEAFFGQGTRLTVV.

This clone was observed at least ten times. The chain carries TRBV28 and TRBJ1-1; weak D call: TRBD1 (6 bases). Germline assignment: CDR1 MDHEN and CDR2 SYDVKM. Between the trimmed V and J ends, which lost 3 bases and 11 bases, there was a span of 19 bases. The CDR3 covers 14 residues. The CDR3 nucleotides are TGTGCCAGCAGTTTCCCGGAGGTACAGGGATGGGCTTTCTTT. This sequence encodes CASSFPEVQGWAFF.